This T cell receptor (beta chain) was sequenced for a study of T cells in Graves' hyperthyroidism and ophthalmopathy (dated by TCRdb to between 2018 and 2021). Looking at the study overall: Peripheral blood was collected at initial diagnosis, before any treatment. To identify distinguishing TCR V-J signatures, a discovery cohort of about 100 patients was used, comprising 40 to 45 with Graves' ophthalmopathy and some 60 with stable Graves' hyperthyroidism. Whether ophthalmopathy could be predicted prospectively was tested in an independent validation cohort made up of 18 to 20 hyperthyroidism patients plus 17 patients who later progressed to ophthalmopathy. After blood sampling, hyperthyroidism patients were treated with methimazole at a starting dose of 30 mg daily, and ophthalmopathy patients were treated with high-dose intravenous methylprednisolone. The paper reports TCR Vbeta CDR3 sequencing of approximately 140 peripheral blood samples: around 45 ophthalmopathy, about 75 hyperthyroidism and around 17 progressor patients. For training and testing, the approximately 92 patients in the discovery cohort were randomly divided in a 7:3 ratio. In addition, the study compared T-cell repertoires in thyroid tissue and in blood from six Graves' hyperthyroidism patients.

The germline V gene sets CDR1 to MGHDK and CDR2 to SYGVNS. V loses 3 bases of germline sequence and J loses 11 bases, and the interval between the two ends is 8 bases. Counted from cysteine to phenylalanine, this CDR3 has 11 amino acids. Only the CDR3 DNA is retained, 33 bases long and in frame from the first base. A remark on this clonotype: Its antigen has not been determined. No base quality values were provided; no much bigger clone lies one nucleotide off.

What the authors observed across the whole study: A model built on a 13 V-J signature distinguished ophthalmopathy from stable hyperthyroidism, reaching roughly 88% sensitivity and under 84% specificity in cross-validation and 80%/75% in testing. In validation, the model predicted progression to ophthalmopathy with just under 71% sensitivity and over 72% specificity, a median of around six months before onset. No statistical method was used to fix the sample size in advance, and group allocation was not hidden from the investigators. Most expanded thyroid clonotypes (frequency above 0.001) were also detected in blood, a finding suggesting that blood repertoires may reflect thyroid immune responses.

Stable Graves' hyperthyroidism was defined as no progression to ophthalmopathy during 18 months of follow-up. The hyperthyroidism patients were between 18 and 65 years old and newly diagnosed, with a disease duration of less than 2 months. Exclusion was applied to patients with uncontrolled infections, other autoimmune diseases, pregnancy or lactation. Diagnoses were established on the basis of clinical symptoms, serum thyroxine and TRAb, thyroid ultrasound, and orbital computed tomography. PBMCs were isolated from 7.5 to 10 ml of fresh peripheral blood by Ficoll-Paque density gradient centrifugation. Trizol reagent was used to extract total RNA, and RNA quality was then checked on an Agilent 2100 Bioanalyzer. The TCR beta CDR3 regions were amplified from RNA transcripts. For the first round of RT-PCR on the TCR CDR3, the HTBI primer set was used together with the Qiagen OneStep RT-PCR kit. A second multiplex PCR round built the libraries, followed by size selection and purification. The libraries were sequenced on an Illumina HiSeq2000 using paired-end 100 bp reads. The authors' analysis ran thus. SOAPnuke was used to process the raw data, throwing out any read that contained adapters or uncalled bases, had a mean Phred below 15, or lacked an exact constant-primer or identifier match. COPE v1.2.5 was used to merge high-quality paired reads, and clonotypes were defined as unique nucleotide sequences. Clonotypes were aligned to IMGT TRBV, TRBD and TRBJ reference segments using MiTCR v1.1. Only V-J combinations with frequency above 0.0001, covering about 99% of repertoires, were analysed. The TCS score was defined as the ratio of F50 (clonal expansion) to E x V (chaos), calculated using BLOSUM62-based TCRdist between CDR3 peptides within each V-J. Welch's t-statistics and random forest reduced roughly 540 V-J features to 10 to 15, which were used in a naive Bayes classifier (R e1071). The Morisita-Horn index was used to measure how similar the thyroid and blood repertoires were. Through fastp at Q25 and MiXCR, TCRdb rebuilt clones from the public reads, retaining in-frame beta chains. Merged by CDR3 protein, the rows form single entries marked with the most common genes and DNA. None of the V and J calls come from the authors' own analysis; TCRdb made them. A total of 700,000 to 850,000 distinct CDR3 sequences appear in this sample, about a third of them only once. The ten largest make up around a third of the sample.

The sequence came from a woman aged 35 to 49 with Graves' hyperthyroidism. The material sequenced was blood. The rearranged chain carries TRBV25-1 and TRBJ1-5, with the D gene too uncertain to name. CDR3 loop: CASSDSTTQHF. The DNA reads TGTGCCAGCAGTGACTCCACGACCCAGCATTTT.